The entry below gives a single TCR beta chain sequence along with its context. Its specificity is not known. A second about 6 to 12 cycle PCR used barcoded and J-beta primers. TCRdb itself ran the 5' RACE reads through MiXCR, one entry per CDR3 protein. Counted here are about 1,800,000 distinct CDR3 sequences, roughly 27% occurring once; the ten biggest clones make up over 7%. These data belong to a study of blood T cells in healthy people across ages. Broader study findings: Leaving the PBMCs unsorted stopped any conclusive comparison of naive versus antigen-experienced cells. In these data, TCR beta diversity tracked strongly with naive T cell percentage.

The sample, roughly 9.1 milliliters of peripheral blood, was drawn from each donor. The CDR3 has 15 amino acids. V lost 6 bases and J 3 bases, leaving 15 bases between the germline ends. This TCR was recovered from a woman between 25 and 40 years old in good health. The V call is TRBV12-3 or TRBV12-4, the J call TRBJ2-1; D is possibly TRBD1 (8 bases). Sequences were obtained from blood. CDR3 nucleotide sequence: TGTGCCAGCAGAGAGACAGGGGAGGGCTACAATGAGCAGTTCTTC. It encodes CASRETGEGYNEQFF.